This TCR beta chain derives from a study of T cells after yellow fever vaccination. Study-level information: Libraries from low-cell-number fractions were prepared with the SMART-Seq v4 Ultra Low Input RNA kit. Whole-study results and caveats: Reappearing after the booster were most of the clones from primary vaccination (around 95% CD4, about 87% CD8). Peaking faster, on day 5 versus 15, the secondary response was nonetheless weaker. A limited proportion of clonotypes was detected within both the CD4 and CD8 compartments.

A single record per CDR3 protein comes from TCRdb applying MiXCR to the 5' RACE reads. Of some 320,000 distinct CDR3 sequences listed, approximately 10% are singletons. As for this clonotype: Its antigen is not known.

The CDR3 is 15 residues long. CDR1 is SEHNR, CDR2 FQNEAQ, per germline (reference sequence). V gave up 3 bases and J gave up 7 bases; unmatched junction bases: 6. The receptor's source is a man between 18 and 35 years old who received the YFV17D yellow fever vaccine. This chain links TRBV7-9 with TRBJ1-6; 7 bases map to TRBD1. This specimen was CD4+ T cells sorted from PBMCs, taken 5 days after the yellow fever booster vaccination. The CDR3 nucleotides read TGTGCCAGCAGCTTGTTAGGGACAGCGAATTCACCCCTCCACTTT. It specifies CASSLLGTANSPLHF.